Shown below are 21 T cell receptor beta chains from a single sample sequenced in a study of Tregs in tolerant kidney transplant recipients (dated by TCRdb to about 2019). Receptor libraries were prepared by the immunoSEQ multiplex PCR assay. Imported from immuneACCESS, the table was reduced by TCRdb to in-frame sequences with V and J called. These copies leave out some clones; in studies compared against another copy, an unresolved V gene accounts for under half, and the cause of the remainder is not known. This sample gives over 55,000 clones in total; around four fifths of them show up just once. More than 4.5% of the sample belongs to the ten largest clones. Material: CD4+ T cells from blood. The origin of the receptors is a human donor in good health.

The V gene is TRBV7-3, the J gene TRBJ2-5; D not resolved. Germline assignment: CDR1 SGHTA and CDR2 FQGTGA. Trimming shortened V by 1 base and J by 4 bases, and 7 bases separated the two germline ends. CDR3 length: 13 amino acids. CDR3 sequence (DNA): TGTGCCAGCAGCTTAAACTCTTTAGAGACCCAGTACTTC. This codes for CASSLNSLETQYF.

This clone appeared once. The genes are TRBV30 and TRBJ2-4; TRBD2 might be the D (7 bases). Trimming left V 4 bases short and J 1 base short, with 14 bases between. CDR1 and CDR2 (germline): GTSNPN, SVGIG (reference sequence). This CDR3 spans 15 amino acids. This CDR3 reads CAWMRGGTAKNIQYF. In DNA form, the CDR3 reads TGTGCCTGGATGAGGGGGGGGACGGCCAAAAACATTCAGTACTTC.

In its sample, this clone was seen a few times. The chain links TRBV11-2 to TRBJ2-7; 8 nucleotides agree with TRBD2. CDR3 length: 14 amino acids. CDR1 and CDR2 (germline): SGHAT, FQNNGV. V dropped 6 bases and J dropped 3; count of bases not matched to a gene: 7. The CDR3 DNA reads TGTGCCAGCAGGTCTACGGGGGGGGTCTACGAGCAGTACTTC. Translating it yields CASRSTGGVYEQYF.

The genes are TRBV21-1 and TRBJ1-5; TRBD1 reflects the table's D call only, with no check against the DNA. TRBV21-1 is described as a pseudogene. The CDR3 runs to 15 residues. This CDR3 reads CASSKPRVQKQPQHF. In DNA, the CDR3 is TGTGCCAGCAGCAAACCCAGGGTCCAGAAACAGCCCCAGCATTTT.

The CDR3, as DNA: TGTGCCAGCTCGTATACGACAGGTCAGGGGGGAGCTTTCTTT. It codes for CASSYTTGQGGAFF. This chain joins TRBV18 and TRBJ1-1; 7 bases are a match to TRBD1. Per the germline V gene, CDR1 is KGHSH and CDR2 is LQKENI. The ends lost 6 bases at V and 10 bases at J; junction bases unmatched: 14. The CDR3 has 14 amino acids.

As regards this clone: With only one base between it and a far larger clone, this is likely a read error. The gene calls are TRBV27 and TRBJ2-7; tentatively, D is TRBD2 (7 bases). The CDR3 is 13 amino acids. Germline CDR1 reads MNHEY; CDR2 reads SMNVEV (reference sequence). V lost 2 bases to trimming and J lost 3 bases, with 8 bases between them. The CDR3 DNA is TGTGCCAGCAGTTTAAGGGGGGGCTACGAGCAGTACTTC. Protein: CASSLRGGYEQYF.

The rearrangement uses TRBV10-3 and TRBJ1-4; possibly TRBD1 for D (5 bases). Germline V gene lookup returns CDR1 ENHRY and CDR2 SYGVKD. Trimming left V 3 bases short and J 8 bases short, with 7 bases between. CDR3 length equals 12 residues. The DNA of the CDR3 is TGTGCCATCAGTGAAAGGGACGAAAAACTGTTTTTT. Its translation: CAISERDEKLFF.

CDR3: CASSLTEASGGKQFF. Here the CDR3 DNA reads TGTGCCAGCAGCTTAACGGAGGCCAGCGGGGGGAAGCAGTTCTTC. The gene calls are TRBV7-3 and TRBJ2-1; 9 bases fit TRBD2. The trim removed 0 bases at V and 11 bases at J, leaving 8 bases unmatched. This CDR3 is 15 amino acids long. Germline CDR1 and CDR2: SGHTA and FQGTGA.

In this sample, this clone turned up a few times. The DNA for the CDR3 is TGTGCCAGCAGTTTCCGGACAGGGCGAGGTCAGCCCCAGCATTTT. This translates into CASSFRTGRGQPQHF. The rearrangement joins TRBV6-5 to TRBJ1-5; TRBD1 agrees at 8 bases. The CDR3 sequence is 15 residues long. Looked up from germline, CDR1 is MNHEY and CDR2 is SVGAGI. The J segment lost 6 bases and the V segment lost 4 bases, leaving 8 bases of the junction unmatched.

This chain links TRBV27 with TRBJ1-2, with TRBD1 identical over 7 bases. The junction had 25 bases not matched to a gene; V was cut back by 8 bases and J by 1 base. The CDR3 sequence is 20 residues long. CDR1 and CDR2 from the germline V gene are MNHEY and SMNVEV (reference sequence). For the CDR3, the DNA is TGTGCCAGCCGAAACTGGAGGGATCCGTCATCAGGGGGAGATAACTATGGCTACACCTTC. This translates into CASRNWRDPSSGGDNYGYTF.

V is TRBV18 and J is TRBJ2-5; 11 nucleotides align to TRBD1. The germline V gene has CDR1 KGHSH and CDR2 LQKENI. Unmatched junction bases numbered 4, after V lost 3 bases and J lost 4 bases. The CDR3 runs 15 residues. CDR3 DNA: TGTGCCAGCTCACCCGGACAGGGGGCGCGAGAGACCCAGTACTTC. Encoded protein: CASSPGQGARETQYF.

This clone was detected once. This chain connects TRBV5-1 to TRBJ1-4; a possible D gene is TRBD1 (5 bases). The germline V gene encodes CDR1 SGHRS and CDR2 YFSETQ. Trimming removed 0 bases from V and 6 bases from J, with 9 bases in between. The CDR3 spans 14 residues. The CDR3 DNA follows: TGCGCCAGCAGCTTGGGGGGACGATATGAAAAACTGTTTTTT. Translating it yields CASSLGGRYEKLFF.

This rearrangement joins TRBV6-1 to TRBJ1-1; TRBD1 is a possible D gene (6 bases). The CDR3 extends over 15 amino acids. Germline values: CDR1 MNHNS, CDR2 SASEGT. V was clipped by 5 bases and J by 0 bases, with 13 bases between them. Here the CDR3 reads CASSRQGRVNTEAFF. DNA for the CDR3: TGTGCCAGCAGTCGTCAGGGGCGCGTGAACACTGAAGCTTTCTTT.

The chain joins TRBV6-5 to TRBJ2-7; D not resolved. V lost 0 bases and J lost 0, with 9 bases in between. This CDR3 is built from 15 residues. CDR1 is MNHEY and CDR2 is SVGAGI in the germline V gene. The CDR3 here is CASSYSNLASYEQYF. For the CDR3, the DNA is TGTGCCAGCAGTTACTCGAATCTTGCCTCCTACGAGCAGTACTTC.

The chain carries TRBV29-1 and TRBJ1-1, with TRBD1 identical over 8 bases. V lost 6 bases, J lost 3 bases, and 6 bases stayed unmatched. CDR1 and CDR2 (germline): SQVTM, ANQGSEA. The CDR3 has 13 residues. The CDR3 loop is CSVDRGGDTEAFF. CDR3 DNA sequence: TGCAGCGTCGACAGGGGAGGGGACACTGAAGCTTTCTTT.

V is TRBV5-8 and J is TRBJ1-4, with unresolved D. The germline V gene has CDR1 SGHTS and CDR2 YDEGEE. CDR3 length: 15 residues. The germline V and J ends were trimmed by 4 bases and 5 bases, with 15 bases remaining between them. For the CDR3, the DNA is TGTGCCAGCAGCCCCGGATGGCAGAAAAATGAAAAACTGTTTTTT. Translated, it gives CASSPGWQKNEKLFF. The variable domain in full, completed from reference TRBV5-8 and TRBJ1-4, reads EAGVTQSPTHLIKTRGQQATLRCSPISGHTSVYWYQQALGLGLQFLLWYDEGEERNRGNFPPRFSGRQFPNYSSELNVNALELEDSALYLCASSPGWQKNEKLFFGSGTQLSVL.

This clone has only one observation. The CDR3 nucleotides read TGCGCCAGCAGCCTAGCCGGGACCTTCAGGGGCTACACCTTC. The encoded protein is CASSLAGTFRGYTF. This rearrangement joins TRBV4-1 to TRBJ1-2; perhaps TRBD1 as D (5 bases). The CDR3 extends over 14 amino acids. Germline CDR1 reads MGHRA; CDR2 reads YSYEKL. Trimming stripped 4 bases from V and 8 bases from J, with 17 bases between.

The chain links TRBV18 to TRBJ1-5, with a possible D match to TRBD1 (5 bases). Germline-derived CDR1 and CDR2 are KGHSH and LQKENI. CDR3 length: 18 amino acids. The ends were cut back, 2 bases at V and 2 bases at J, with 19 bases in the middle. CDR3 amino acids: CASSPAGSAVIGNQPQHF. The CDR3 region has the DNA TGTGCCAGCTCACCAGCAGGGAGCGCGGTTATAGGCAATCAGCCCCAGCATTTT.

This clone occurred a few times. This chain uses TRBV6-1 with TRBJ2-2; unclear D gene. The CDR3 sequence is 13 residues long. Per germline, CDR1 MNHNS and CDR2 SASEGT. Trimming took off 2 bases at V and 3 bases at J, with 4 bases between the two ends. CDR3 protein: CASSERDTGELFF. The CDR3 DNA follows: TGTGCCAGCAGTGAACGTGACACCGGGGAGCTGTTTTTT.

V is TRBV10-3 and J is TRBJ1-2, with TRBD1 as a possible D gene (5 bases). CDR3 length: 14 amino acids. V lost 2 bases to trimming and J lost 2 bases, with 9 bases between them. The V gene's germline CDR1 is ENHRY and CDR2 SYGVKD. CDR3 amino acids: CAISEQGLNYGYTF. The DNA for the CDR3 is TGTGCCATCAGTGAGCAGGGCTTGAACTATGGCTACACCTTC.

The J gene is TRBJ1-1, the V gene TRBV7-2; a weak D match, TRBD1 (5 bases). Trimming took off 2 bases at V and 0 bases at J, with 7 bases between the two ends. The CDR3 length is 14 residues. CDR1 SGHTA and CDR2 FQGNSA come from the germline V gene. CDR3 in amino acids: CASSLRQMNTEAFF. The CDR3 coding sequence is TGTGCCAGCAGCTTACGACAGATGAACACTGAAGCTTTCTTT.